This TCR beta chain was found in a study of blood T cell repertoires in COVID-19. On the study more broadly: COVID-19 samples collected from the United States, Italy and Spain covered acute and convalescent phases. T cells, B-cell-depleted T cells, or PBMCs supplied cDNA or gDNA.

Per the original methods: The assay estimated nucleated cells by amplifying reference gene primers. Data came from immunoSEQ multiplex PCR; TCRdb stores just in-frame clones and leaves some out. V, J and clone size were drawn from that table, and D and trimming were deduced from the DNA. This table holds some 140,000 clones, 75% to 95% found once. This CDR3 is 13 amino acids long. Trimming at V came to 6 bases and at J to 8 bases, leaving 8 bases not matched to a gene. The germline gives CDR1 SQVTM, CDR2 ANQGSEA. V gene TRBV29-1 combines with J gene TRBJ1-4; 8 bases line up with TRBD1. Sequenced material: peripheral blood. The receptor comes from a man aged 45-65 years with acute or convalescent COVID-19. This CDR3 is CSVRTGKGEKLFF. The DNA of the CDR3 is TGCAGCGTACGGACAGGGAAAGGAGAAAAACTGTTTTTT.